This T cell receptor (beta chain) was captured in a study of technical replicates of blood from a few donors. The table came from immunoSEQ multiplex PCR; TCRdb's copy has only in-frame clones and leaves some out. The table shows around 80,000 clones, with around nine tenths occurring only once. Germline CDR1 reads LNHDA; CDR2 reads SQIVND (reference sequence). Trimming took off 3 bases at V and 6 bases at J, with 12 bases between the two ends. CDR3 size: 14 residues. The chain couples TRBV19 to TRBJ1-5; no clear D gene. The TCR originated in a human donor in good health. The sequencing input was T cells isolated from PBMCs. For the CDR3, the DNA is TGTGCCAGTAGTATGGGTGGGGAGGGTCAGCCCCAGCATTTT. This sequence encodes CASSMGGEGQPQHF. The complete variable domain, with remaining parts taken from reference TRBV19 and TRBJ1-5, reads DGGITQSPKYLFRKEGQNVTLSCEQNLNHDAMYWYRQDPGQGLRLIYYSQIVNDFQKGDIAEGYSVSREKKESFPLTVTSAQKNPTAFYLCASSMGGEGQPQHFGDGTRLSIL.